The next 29 T cell receptor beta chains were all read from a single sample in a study of blood T cell repertoires in COVID-19. Clones were sequenced by immunoSEQ multiplex PCR, and TCRdb holds only the in-frame ones, with some missing. The table has approximately 210,000 clones, 90% to 95% seen once. Sequenced material: peripheral blood. The receptors originated from a man under 40 with acute or convalescent COVID-19.

The chain has TRBV30 and TRBJ2-2; TRBD2 is a possible D gene (6 bases). Germline assignment: CDR1 GTSNPN and CDR2 SVGIG (reference sequence). The CDR3 runs 15 residues. V was shortened by 6 bases and J by 1 base, with 15 bases between the two germline ends. CDR3 region: CACSGLTKNTGELFF. CDR3 DNA sequence: TGTGCCTGTTCGGGACTCACGAAGAACACCGGGGAGCTGTTTTTT.

This clone is a singleton in its sample. The chain uses TRBV10-1 and TRBJ2-2; 8 bases match TRBD2. Losses at the gene ends were 4 bases for V and 1 base for J; bases not matched to a gene: 5. This CDR3 has 16 amino acids. Germline loops: CDR1 WNHNN, CDR2 SYGVQD (reference sequence). The CDR3 sequence is CASSVGLAGNTGELFF. As DNA, the CDR3 is TGCGCCAGCAGTGTAGGCCTAGCGGGGAACACCGGGGAGCTGTTTTTT.

V usage is TRBV29-1 and J usage is TRBJ1-1; D unclear. CDR3 length: 16 residues. Germline values: CDR1 SQVTM, CDR2 ANQGSEA. The germline V and J ends were trimmed by 3 bases and 6 bases, with 23 bases remaining between them. DNA for the CDR3: TGCAGCGTTGACTATAGACTAGGGTCCCTCAGTTCTGAAGCTTTCTTT. It yields the protein CSVDYRLGSLSSEAFF.

The genes are TRBV5-1 and TRBJ2-3; maybe TRBD2 (7 bases). The germline V and J ends were trimmed by 4 bases and 4 bases, with 16 bases remaining between them. The CDR3 has 15 residues. Germline V lookup: CDR1 SGHRS, CDR2 YFSETQ. This chain's CDR3 is CASSTTGRGSDTQYF. CDR3 DNA: TGCGCCAGCAGCACCACAGGGCGGGGGTCAGATACGCAGTATTTT.

The rearrangement links TRBV2 to TRBJ1-3; no clear D gene. CDR3 length: 12 residues. CDR1 is SNHLY and CDR2 is FYNNEI in the germline V gene. Trimming cost V 4 bases and J 14 bases, with 15 bases left between them. The CDR3, as DNA: TGTGCCAGCAGTGGGAGCGTCTACTCCCTATATTTT. It codes for CASSGSVYSLYF.

The chain uses TRBV6-1 and TRBJ1-2; D not resolved. The CDR3 loop spans 13 amino acids. Germline CDR1 MNHNS, CDR2 SASEGT. V was clipped by 3 bases and J by 4 bases, with 9 bases between them. CDR3 amino acids: CASSDGIPYGYTF. Here the CDR3 DNA reads TGTGCCAGCAGTGACGGGATACCCTATGGCTACACCTTC.

This clone showed up just once. The gene calls are TRBV11-1 and TRBJ1-4, with 7 bases lining up with TRBD1. Losses at the gene ends were 5 bases for V and 11 bases for J; bases not matched to a gene: 8. The CDR3 contains 13 residues. Germline CDR1 is SGHAT and CDR2 is FQDESV (reference sequence). The CDR3 here is CASSGRDSWKLFF. In DNA, the CDR3 is TGTGCCAGCAGCGGGCGGGACAGCTGGAAACTGTTTTTT.

The chain uses TRBV5-1 and TRBJ1-2; D not certain. This CDR3 has 14 residues. The germline V gene encodes CDR1 SGHRS and CDR2 YFSETQ. V was trimmed by 0 bases and J by 5 bases, leaving 11 bases between them. This CDR3 reads CASSLGSGVYGYTF. The CDR3 DNA is TGCGCCAGCAGCTTGGGTTCGGGAGTATATGGCTACACCTTC.

This clone showed up just once. The genes are TRBV9 and TRBJ1-3, with 7 bases identical to TRBD1. The CDR3 covers 20 residues. Losses at the gene ends were 4 bases for V and 5 bases for J; bases not matched to a gene: 24. The germline CDR1 and CDR2 sequences are SGDLS and YYNGEE. The CDR3, as DNA: TGTGCCAGCAGCCTTACTACGGGACAGCGAAGAGTCTCTGGACGAAACACCATATATTTT. Amino acid sequence: CASSLTTGQRRVSGRNTIYF.

The chain is built from TRBV19 and TRBJ1-1; 7 bases fit TRBD1. CDR1 and CDR2 from the germline V gene are LNHDA and SQIVND (reference sequence). V gave up 5 bases and J gave up 6 bases; unmatched junction bases: 9. This CDR3 has 14 amino acids. The CDR3 DNA sequence: TGTGCCAGTAGTTTTACAGGGGAATCCGCTGAAGCTTTCTTT. Protein product: CASSFTGESAEAFF.

This clone has just one count. The chain uses TRBV6-5 and TRBJ2-7; D not certain. The CDR3 contains 11 residues. Germline CDR1 is MNHEY and CDR2 is SVGAGI. V was trimmed by 7 bases and J by 7 bases, leaving 11 bases between them. The CDR3 region is CASTASREQYF. Here the CDR3 DNA reads TGTGCCAGCACTGCGTCTAGGGAGCAGTACTTC.

J is TRBJ2-3 and V is TRBV28, with TRBD1 matching 8 bases. V was pared by 5 bases and J by 2 bases, with 12 bases of the junction left unmatched. The CDR3 is 17 amino acids. Per the germline V gene, CDR1 is MDHEN and CDR2 is SYDVKM. CDR3 nucleotide sequence: TGTGCCAGCAGTCTTAGGACAGGGCCCTTTTTCACAGATACGCAGTATTTT. Amino acid sequence: CASSLRTGPFFTDTQYF.

The genes are TRBV7-2 and TRBJ2-3, with D possibly being TRBD2 (6 bases). Germline V gives CDR1 SGHTA, CDR2 FQGNSA. The V gene lost 2 bases and the J gene lost 0 bases, with 12 bases spanning the gap. CDR3 size: 16 residues. This CDR3 reads CASSLRRGLSTDTQYF. DNA for the CDR3: TGTGCCAGCAGCTTAAGGCGGGGCCTTAGCACAGATACGCAGTATTTT. The full variable domain, with the rest looked up from reference TRBV7-2 and TRBJ2-3, is GAGVSQSPSNKVTEKGKDVELRCDPISGHTALYWYRQSLGQGLEFLIYFQGNSAPDKSGLPSDRFSAERTGGSVSTLTIQRTQQEDSAVYLCASSLRRGLSTDTQYFGPGTRLTVL.

With regard to this clone: The sample contains more than one DNA sequence encoding this CDR3. This chain links TRBV6-6 with TRBJ1-5; tentatively, D is TRBD1 (6 bases). The CDR3 is made up of 14 amino acids. Trimming took off 4 bases at V and 2 bases at J, with 9 bases between the two ends. Germline V gene sequence: CDR1 MNHNY, CDR2 SVGAGI (reference sequence). The DNA for the CDR3 is TGTGCCAGCAGTTTAGGGGGGGGCAATCAGCCCCAGCATTTT. It yields the protein CASSLGGGNQPQHF.

This clone was found once. The V and J genes are TRBV5-1 and TRBJ1-1; 8 bases align to TRBD1. Germline V gene sequence: CDR1 SGHRS, CDR2 YFSETQ. This CDR3 spans 15 amino acids. With 0 bases clipped from V and 1 base from J, the junction kept 2 bases outside the gene matches. The CDR3 DNA reads as TGCGCCAGCAGCTTGGGCGGACAGGGGAACACTGAAGCTTTCTTT. This encodes CASSLGGQGNTEAFF.

This sequence joins TRBV5-1 and TRBJ2-7; 12 positions match TRBD2. The CDR3 totals 15 residues. Germline V CDR1 and CDR2: SGHRS, YFSETQ. J gave up 4 bases and V 4 bases, and 6 bases lay outside the gene matches. This CDR3 reads CASSPAGTSGYEQYF. DNA for the CDR3: TGCGCCAGCAGCCCGGCGGGGACTAGCGGGTACGAGCAGTACTTC.

The chain couples TRBV12-5 to TRBJ1-1; a weak D match, TRBD1 (5 bases). This CDR3 region has 13 residues. V shed 2 bases and J shed 3 bases, with 7 bases lying between them. CDR1 and CDR2 (germline): LGHNT, FRNRAP. CDR3 amino acids: CASGLQGHTEAFF. The CDR3 DNA reads as TGTGCTAGTGGTTTGCAGGGTCACACTGAAGCTTTCTTT.

V gene TRBV5-1 combines with J gene TRBJ1-1; possible D gene TRBD1, 6 bases. V was shortened by 4 bases and J by 1 base, with 17 bases between the two germline ends. The CDR3 extends over 16 amino acids. The germline V gene has CDR1 SGHRS and CDR2 YFSETQ. The CDR3 coding sequence is TGCGCCAGCAGCCGGTTGGCCGGACAGCAGAACACTGAAGCTTTCTTT. Protein sequence: CASSRLAGQQNTEAFF.

The V and J genes are TRBV6-2 or TRBV6-3 and TRBJ2-6; D may be TRBD2 (5 bases). Germline V lookup: CDR1 MNHEY, CDR2 SVGEGT. This CDR3 comprises 16 residues. V was clipped by 4 bases and J by 4 bases, with 14 bases between them. The CDR3 loop is CASSSRGRLGANVLTF. The DNA of the CDR3 is TGTGCCAGCAGTTCACGCGGGCGCTTGGGGGCCAACGTCCTGACTTTC.

Of note for this clone: The junction departs from the called germline gene at one end, perhaps through a read error. This rearrangement joins TRBV13 to TRBJ2-7; 9 bases are a match to TRBD2. The germline V gene has CDR1 PRHDT and CDR2 FYEKMQ (reference sequence). This CDR3 is 15 amino acids long. Here the CDR3 DNA reads TGTGCCAGCAGCCTAGGACTAGCGAGTAGGGGGGAGCAGTACTTC. This gives the protein CASSLGLASRGEQYF.

This rearrangement joins TRBV7-9 to TRBJ1-5; D uncertain. The CDR3 consists of 13 residues. Germline V gene lookup returns CDR1 SEHNR and CDR2 FQNEAQ (reference sequence). Between the trimmed V and J ends, which lost 4 bases and 4 bases, there was a span of 8 bases. Written as DNA, the CDR3 is TGTGCCAGCAGCTATGGAGAGAATCAGCCCCAGCATTTT. Its translation is CASSYGENQPQHF. The full variable domain, rest sourced from reference TRBV7-9 and TRBJ1-5, is DTGVSQNPRHKITKRGQNVTFRCDPISEHNRLYWYRQTLGQGPEFLTYFQNEAQLEKSRLLSDRFSAERPKGSFSTLEIQRTEQGDSAMYLCASSYGENQPQHFGDGTRLSIL.

For the CDR3, the DNA is TGTGCCAGCAGTTCCCCAGGGGGAGCACACTATGGCTACACCTTC. Its protein is CASSSPGGAHYGYTF. The chain uses TRBV6-5 and TRBJ1-2, with 7 bases that match TRBD1. Germline CDR1 is MNHEY and CDR2 is SVGAGI. The junction had 8 bases not matched to a gene; V was cut back by 4 bases and J by 3 bases. This CDR3 is 15 amino acids long.

This clone appeared once. The chain is built from TRBV5-1 and TRBJ2-5; 7 nucleotides match TRBD2. V shed 2 bases and J 3 bases; nucleotides not matched to a gene: 7. This CDR3 has 15 residues. CDR1 is SGHRS and CDR2 is YFSETQ in the germline V gene. The CDR3 region has the DNA TGCGCCAGCAGCTTCTCCGATCGGGGGGAAGAGACCCAGTACTTC. It codes for CASSFSDRGEETQYF.

This chain uses TRBV18 with TRBJ2-1, with 10 bases lining up with TRBD2. CDR1 KGHSH and CDR2 LQKENI come from the germline V gene. The CDR3 sequence is 15 residues long. The junction had 7 bases not matched to a gene; V was cut back by 5 bases and J by 6 bases. DNA of the CDR3: TGTGCCAGCTCATACGAGCGGGAGGGCCTCAATGAGCAGTTCTTC. Its protein product is CASSYEREGLNEQFF.

The gene calls are TRBV6-5 and TRBJ2-2; tentatively, D is TRBD2 (6 bases). CDR3 length equals 13 residues. Germline loops: CDR1 MNHEY, CDR2 SVGAGI. V lost 7 bases to trimming and J lost 0 bases, with 6 bases between them. The CDR3 sequence is CASTGANTGELFF. In DNA form, the CDR3 reads TGTGCCAGCACGGGGGCGAACACCGGGGAGCTGTTTTTT.

The genes are TRBV28 and TRBJ1-4, with TRBD1 matching 8 bases. The germline CDR1 and CDR2 sequences are MDHEN and SYDVKM. V shed 3 bases, J shed 2 bases, and the junction held 5 bases outside the gene matches. The CDR3 has 16 residues. The CDR3 DNA sequence: TGTGCCAGCAGTTTCCCAGGGGGCTGGACTAATGAAAAACTGTTTTTT. This codes for CASSFPGGWTNEKLFF.

The chain couples TRBV2 to TRBJ2-7, with 10 positions matching TRBD2. CDR1 is SNHLY and CDR2 is FYNNEI in the germline V gene. The CDR3 contains 14 residues. The V gene end was trimmed by 6 bases and the J gene end by 2 bases; junction bases not matched to a gene: 4. The CDR3 coding sequence is TGTGCCAGCAGGATGAGCGGGGGGGCCTACGAGCAGTACTTC. Protein: CASRMSGGAYEQYF.

The genes are TRBV30 and TRBJ2-3, with 7 bases identical to TRBD2. The V segment lost 3 bases and the J segment 8 bases; nucleotides outside the gene matches: 5. Germline values: CDR1 GTSNPN, CDR2 SVGIG (reference sequence). This CDR3 region has 12 residues. CDR3 loop: CAWRAGVGTQYF. CDR3 in DNA: TGTGCCTGGAGGGCGGGAGTAGGTACGCAGTATTTT.

This clone was counted once. The chain has TRBV28 and TRBJ1-2; D gene unclear. With 6 bases removed from V and 4 bases from J, the gap between germline ends came to 6 bases. This CDR3 has 11 residues. Germline assignment: CDR1 MDHEN and CDR2 SYDVKM. CDR3 bases: TGTGCCAGCAGCCCAGGCTATGGCTACACCTTC. This codes for CASSPGYGYTF.